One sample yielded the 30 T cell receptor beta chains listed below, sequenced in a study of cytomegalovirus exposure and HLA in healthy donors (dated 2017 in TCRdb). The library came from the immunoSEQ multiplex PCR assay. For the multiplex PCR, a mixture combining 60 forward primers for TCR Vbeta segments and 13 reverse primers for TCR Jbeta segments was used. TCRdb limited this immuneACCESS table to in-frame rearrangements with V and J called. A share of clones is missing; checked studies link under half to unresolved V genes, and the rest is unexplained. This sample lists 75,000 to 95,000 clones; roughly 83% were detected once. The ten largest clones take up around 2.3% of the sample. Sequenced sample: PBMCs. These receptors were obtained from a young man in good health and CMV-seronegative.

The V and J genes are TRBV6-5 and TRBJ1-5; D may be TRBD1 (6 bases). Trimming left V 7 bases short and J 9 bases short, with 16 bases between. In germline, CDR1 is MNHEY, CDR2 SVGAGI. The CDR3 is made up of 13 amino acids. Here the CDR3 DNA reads TGTGCCAGCACCGAGGGGAGGGGGGGGCCCCAGCATTTT. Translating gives CASTEGRGGPQHF.

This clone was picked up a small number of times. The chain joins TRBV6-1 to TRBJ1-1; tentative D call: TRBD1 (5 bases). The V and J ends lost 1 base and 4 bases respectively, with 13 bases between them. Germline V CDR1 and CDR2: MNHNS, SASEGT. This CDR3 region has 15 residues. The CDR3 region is CASSEVGGGSTEAFF. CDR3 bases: TGTGCCAGCAGTGAAGTTGGGGGGGGGAGCACTGAAGCTTTCTTT.

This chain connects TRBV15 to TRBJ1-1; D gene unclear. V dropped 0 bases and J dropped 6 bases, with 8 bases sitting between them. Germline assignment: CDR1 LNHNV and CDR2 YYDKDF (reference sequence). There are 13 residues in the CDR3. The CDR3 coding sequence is TGTGCCACCAGCAGAGATTCGACACCTGAAGCTTTCTTT. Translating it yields CATSRDSTPEAFF. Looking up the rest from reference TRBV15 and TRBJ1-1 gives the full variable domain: DAMVIQNPRYQVTQFGKPVTLSCSQTLNHNVMYWYQQKSSQAPKLLFHYYDKDFNNEADTPDNFQSRRPNTSFCFLDIRSPGLGDTAMYLCATSRDSTPEAFFGQGTRLTVV.

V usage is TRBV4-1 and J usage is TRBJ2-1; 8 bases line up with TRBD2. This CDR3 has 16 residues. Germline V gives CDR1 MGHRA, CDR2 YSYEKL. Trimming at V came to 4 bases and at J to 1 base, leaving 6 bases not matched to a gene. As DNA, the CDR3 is TGCGCCAGCAGCCTCCGGGGGGGAACTTCCTACAATGAGCAGTTCTTC. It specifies CASSLRGGTSYNEQFF.

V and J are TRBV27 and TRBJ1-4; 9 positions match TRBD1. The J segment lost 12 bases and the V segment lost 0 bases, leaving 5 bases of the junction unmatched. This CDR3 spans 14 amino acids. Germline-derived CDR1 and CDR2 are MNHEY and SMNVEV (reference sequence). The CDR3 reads CASSLSGTGRELFF. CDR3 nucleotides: TGTGCCAGCAGTTTATCGGGGACAGGGCGGGAACTGTTTTTT.

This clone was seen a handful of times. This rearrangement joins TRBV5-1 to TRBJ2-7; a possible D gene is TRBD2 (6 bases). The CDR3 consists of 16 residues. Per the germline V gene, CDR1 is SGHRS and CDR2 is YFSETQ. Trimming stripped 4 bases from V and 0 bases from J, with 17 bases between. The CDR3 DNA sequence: TGCGCCAGCAGCCCTGACCGGGGGTCCCTCTCCTACGAGCAGTACTTC. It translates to CASSPDRGSLSYEQYF.

In nucleotides, the CDR3 is TGTGCCAGCAGCCGGCAGGGGATAATGGAGACCCAGTACTTC. Amino acids: CASSRQGIMETQYF. V and J are TRBV9 and TRBJ2-5; D perhaps matches TRBD1 (6 bases). V shed 4 bases and J shed 5 bases, with 15 bases lying between them. Germline CDR1 reads SGDLS; CDR2 reads YYNGEE. The CDR3 has 14 amino acids. The full variable domain, with the rest looked up from reference TRBV9 and TRBJ2-5, is DSGVTQTPKHLITATGQRVTLRCSPRSGDLSVYWYQQSLDQGLQFLIQYYNGEERAKGNILERFSAQQFPDLHSELNLSSLELGDSALYFCASSRQGIMETQYFGPGTRLLVL.

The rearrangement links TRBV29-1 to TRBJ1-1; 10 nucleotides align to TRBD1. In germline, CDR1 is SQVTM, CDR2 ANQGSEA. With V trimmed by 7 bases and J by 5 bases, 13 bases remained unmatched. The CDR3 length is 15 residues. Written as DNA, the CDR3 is TGCAGCGGTGTAATTTCCGGGACAGGGGATACTGAAGCTTTCTTT. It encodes CSGVISGTGDTEAFF. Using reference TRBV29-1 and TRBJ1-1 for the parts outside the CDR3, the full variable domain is SAVISQKPSRDICQRGTSLTIQCQVDSQVTMMFWYRQQPGQSLTLIATANQGSEATYESGFVIDKFPISRPNLTFSTLTVSNMSPEDSSIYLCSGVISGTGDTEAFFGQGTRLTVV.

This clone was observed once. The CDR3 DNA sequence: TGTGCCAGCAGCGCGGGGCTAGCGGGACCGTACGAGCAGTACTTC. This translates into CASSAGLAGPYEQYF. The chain joins TRBV9 to TRBJ2-7; TRBD2 agrees at 9 bases. The germline gives CDR1 SGDLS, CDR2 YYNGEE. V shed 3 bases and J 4 bases; nucleotides not matched to a gene: 8. The CDR3 has 15 residues.

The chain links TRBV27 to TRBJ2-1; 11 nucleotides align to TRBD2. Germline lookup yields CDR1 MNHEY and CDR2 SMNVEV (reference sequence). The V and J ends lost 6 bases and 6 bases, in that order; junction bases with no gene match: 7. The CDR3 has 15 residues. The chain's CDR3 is CASRMGTSGLNEQFF. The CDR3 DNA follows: TGTGCCAGCAGAATGGGGACTAGCGGTCTCAATGAGCAGTTCTTC.

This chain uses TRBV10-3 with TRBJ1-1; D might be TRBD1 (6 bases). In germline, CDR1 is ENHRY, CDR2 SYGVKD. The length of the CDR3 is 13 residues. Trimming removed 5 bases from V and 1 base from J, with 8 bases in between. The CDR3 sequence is CAISRQENTEAFF. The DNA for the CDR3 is TGTGCCATCAGTAGACAGGAGAACACTGAAGCTTTCTTT.

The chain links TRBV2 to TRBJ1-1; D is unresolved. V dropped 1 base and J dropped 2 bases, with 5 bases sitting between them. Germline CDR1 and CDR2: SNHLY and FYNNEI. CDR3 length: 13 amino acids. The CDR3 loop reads CASSEDSNTEAFF. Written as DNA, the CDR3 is TGTGCCAGCAGTGAAGACAGTAACACTGAAGCTTTCTTT.

The CDR3 nucleotides are TGTGCCAGCAGCTCCCAAACAGGGATGGGCAACATTCAGTACTTC. It is translated as CASSSQTGMGNIQYF. The chain carries TRBV7-2 and TRBJ2-4; D perhaps matches TRBD1 (6 bases). CDR3 length equals 15 residues. Trimming took off 4 bases at V and 7 bases at J, with 17 bases between the two ends. Germline V gives CDR1 SGHTA, CDR2 FQGNSA.

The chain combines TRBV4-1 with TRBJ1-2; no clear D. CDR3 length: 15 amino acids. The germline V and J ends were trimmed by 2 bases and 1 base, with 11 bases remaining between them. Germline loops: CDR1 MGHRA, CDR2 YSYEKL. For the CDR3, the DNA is TGCGCCAGCAGCCAAACCCCGGGTCTTAACTATGGCTACACCTTC. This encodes CASSQTPGLNYGYTF.

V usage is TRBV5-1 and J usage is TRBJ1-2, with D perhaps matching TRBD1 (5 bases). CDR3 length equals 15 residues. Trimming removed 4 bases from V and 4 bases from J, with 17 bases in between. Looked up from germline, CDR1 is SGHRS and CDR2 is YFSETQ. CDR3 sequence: CASSLLLGAGYGYTF. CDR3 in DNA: TGCGCCAGCAGCCTCCTTCTAGGGGCAGGCTATGGCTACACCTTC.

CDR3 amino acids: CASSIRTGHTDTQYF. CDR3 coding DNA: TGTGCCAGCAGCATCAGGACAGGGCACACAGATACGCAGTATTTT. The chain employs TRBV5-4 and TRBJ2-3; 8 bases line up with TRBD1. CDR1 and CDR2 from the germline V gene are SGHNT and YYREEE (reference sequence). V dropped 4 bases and J dropped 2; count of bases not matched to a gene: 6. CDR3 size: 15 residues.

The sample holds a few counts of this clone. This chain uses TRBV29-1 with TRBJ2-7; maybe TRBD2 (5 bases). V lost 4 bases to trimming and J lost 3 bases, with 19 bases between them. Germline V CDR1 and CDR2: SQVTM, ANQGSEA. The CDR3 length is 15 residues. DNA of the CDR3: TGCAGCGTTGTAAGTTTTATAAGAGGGCTCTACGAGCAGTACTTC. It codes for CSVVSFIRGLYEQYF.

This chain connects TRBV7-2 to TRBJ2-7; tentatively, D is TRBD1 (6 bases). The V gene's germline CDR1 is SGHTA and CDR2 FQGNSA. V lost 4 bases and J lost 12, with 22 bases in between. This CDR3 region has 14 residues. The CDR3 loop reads CASSSYDRSSLRYF. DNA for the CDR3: TGTGCCAGCAGCTCGTACGACAGGTCCTCCCTACGGTACTTC.

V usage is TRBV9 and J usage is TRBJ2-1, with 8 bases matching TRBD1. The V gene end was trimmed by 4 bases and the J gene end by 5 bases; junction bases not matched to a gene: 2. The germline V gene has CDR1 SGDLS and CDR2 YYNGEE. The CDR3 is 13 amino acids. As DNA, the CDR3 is TGTGCCAGCAGCTCGGGACAGGACAATGAGCAGTTCTTC. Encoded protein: CASSSGQDNEQFF.

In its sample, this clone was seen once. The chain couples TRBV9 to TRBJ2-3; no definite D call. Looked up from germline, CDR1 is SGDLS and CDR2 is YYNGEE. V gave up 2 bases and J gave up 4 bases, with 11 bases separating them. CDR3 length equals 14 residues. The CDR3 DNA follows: TGTGCCAGCAGCGTTGAGGTGGCGGCAGATACGCAGTATTTT. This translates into CASSVEVAADTQYF.

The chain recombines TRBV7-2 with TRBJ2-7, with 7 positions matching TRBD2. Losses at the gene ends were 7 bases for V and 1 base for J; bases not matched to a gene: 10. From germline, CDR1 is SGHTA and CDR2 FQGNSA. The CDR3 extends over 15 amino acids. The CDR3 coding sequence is TGTGCCAGCACAGCTGGGGGACTAACTTCCTACGAGCAGTACTTC. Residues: CASTAGGLTSYEQYF.

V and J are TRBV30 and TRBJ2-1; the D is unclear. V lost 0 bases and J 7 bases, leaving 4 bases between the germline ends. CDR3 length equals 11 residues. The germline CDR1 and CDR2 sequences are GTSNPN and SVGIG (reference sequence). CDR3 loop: CAWSVSNEQFF. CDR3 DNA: TGTGCCTGGAGTGTGTCGAATGAGCAGTTCTTC.

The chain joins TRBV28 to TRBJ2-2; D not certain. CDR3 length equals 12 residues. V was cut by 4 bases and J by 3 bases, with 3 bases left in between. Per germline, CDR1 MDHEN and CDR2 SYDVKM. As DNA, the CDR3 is TGTGCCAGCAGTTCCTACACCGGGGAGCTGTTTTTT. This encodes CASSSYTGELFF.

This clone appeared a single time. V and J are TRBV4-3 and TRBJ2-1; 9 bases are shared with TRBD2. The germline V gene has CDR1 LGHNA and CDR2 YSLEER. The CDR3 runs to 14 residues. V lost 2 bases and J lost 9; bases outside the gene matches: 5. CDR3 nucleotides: TGCGCCAGCAGCCAATTATCACTAGCGGGTGAGCAGTTCTTC. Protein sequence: CASSQLSLAGEQFF.

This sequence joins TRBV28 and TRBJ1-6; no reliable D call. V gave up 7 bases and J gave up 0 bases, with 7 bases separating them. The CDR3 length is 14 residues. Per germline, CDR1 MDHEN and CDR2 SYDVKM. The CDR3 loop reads CASTSSSYNSPLHF. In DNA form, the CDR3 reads TGTGCCAGCACTAGCAGCTCCTATAATTCACCCCTCCACTTT.

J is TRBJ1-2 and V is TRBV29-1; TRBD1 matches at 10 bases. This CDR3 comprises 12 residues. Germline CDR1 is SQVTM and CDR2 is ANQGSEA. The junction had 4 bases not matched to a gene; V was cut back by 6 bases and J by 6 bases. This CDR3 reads CSVETGGNGYTF. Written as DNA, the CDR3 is TGCAGCGTCGAGACAGGGGGCAATGGCTACACCTTC.

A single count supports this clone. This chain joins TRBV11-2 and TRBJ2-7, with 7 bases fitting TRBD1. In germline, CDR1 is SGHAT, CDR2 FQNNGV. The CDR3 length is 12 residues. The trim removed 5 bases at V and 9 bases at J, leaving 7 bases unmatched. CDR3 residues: CASSPRGPGQYF. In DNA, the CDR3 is TGTGCCAGCAGCCCGAGGGGGCCCGGGCAGTACTTC.

The CDR3 loop reads CASSLSGGYGYTF. The DNA of the CDR3 is TGTGCCAGCAGCTTATCCGGGGGCTATGGCTACACCTTC. The chain recombines TRBV7-9 with TRBJ1-2, with a tentative D call TRBD1 (5 bases). Trimming left V 2 bases short and J 4 bases short, with 8 bases between. The CDR3 is 13 residues long. The V gene's germline CDR1 is SEHNR and CDR2 FQNEAQ (reference sequence). Full variable domain (outside the CDR3, taken from reference TRBV7-9 and TRBJ1-2): DTGVSQNPRHKITKRGQNVTFRCDPISEHNRLYWYRQTLGQGPEFLTYFQNEAQLEKSRLLSDRFSAERPKGSFSTLEIQRTEQGDSAMYLCASSLSGGYGYTFGSGTRLTVV.

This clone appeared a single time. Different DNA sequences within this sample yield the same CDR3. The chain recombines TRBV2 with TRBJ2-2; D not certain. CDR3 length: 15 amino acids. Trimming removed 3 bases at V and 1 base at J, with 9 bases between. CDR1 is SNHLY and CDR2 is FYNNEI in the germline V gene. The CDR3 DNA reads TGTGCCAGCAGTGAGAAGCGCCTGAACACCGGGGAGCTGTTTTTT. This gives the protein CASSEKRLNTGELFF.

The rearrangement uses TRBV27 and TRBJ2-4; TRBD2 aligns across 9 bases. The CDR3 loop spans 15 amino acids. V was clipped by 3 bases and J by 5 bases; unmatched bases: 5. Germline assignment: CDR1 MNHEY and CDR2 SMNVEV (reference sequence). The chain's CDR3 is CASSFRREGENIQYF. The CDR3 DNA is TGTGCCAGCAGTTTCCGGCGGGAGGGAGAAAACATTCAGTACTTC.